The 19 T cell receptor beta chains below come from one sample, sequenced in a study of technical replicates of blood from several donors. Data came from immunoSEQ multiplex PCR; TCRdb stores just in-frame clones and leaves some out. The sample lists roughly 73,000 clones; 93% were seen once. Source material: T cells isolated from PBMCs. These receptors were collected from a human donor in good health.

This sequence joins TRBV2 and TRBJ2-5; D gene unclear. The CDR3 runs to 11 residues. Germline assignment: CDR1 SNHLY and CDR2 FYNNEI. V was trimmed by 1 base and J by 7 bases, leaving 4 bases between them. CDR3 residues: CASSEGVTQYF. In DNA, the CDR3 is TGTGCCAGCAGTGAAGGCGTGACCCAGTACTTC.

CDR3 residues: CASSLAPAGGTDTQYF. CDR3 bases: TGCGCCAGCAGCTTGGCCCCAGCGGGGGGCACAGATACGCAGTATTTT. The chain is built from TRBV5-1 and TRBJ2-3; 8 bases are a match to TRBD2. The CDR3 contains 16 residues. V trimming: 0 bases; J trimming: 1 base; junction bases outside the gene matches: 4. Per germline, CDR1 SGHRS and CDR2 YFSETQ.

The chain combines TRBV2 with TRBJ1-5, with D perhaps TRBD1 (5 bases). Germline loops: CDR1 SNHLY, CDR2 FYNNEI. V shed 0 bases and J shed 4 bases, with 10 bases lying between them. The CDR3 contains 15 residues. CDR3 sequence: CASSEARGRNQPQHF. As DNA, the CDR3 is TGTGCCAGCAGTGAAGCGCGGGGCCGTAATCAGCCCCAGCATTTT.

V and J are TRBV27 and TRBJ1-6, with TRBD1 matching 7 bases. CDR1 MNHEY and CDR2 SMNVEV come from the germline V gene (reference sequence). CDR3 length: 14 amino acids. Trimming removed 4 bases from V and 9 bases from J; junction bases left unmatched: 6. CDR3 in DNA: TGTGCCAGCAGTTCACAGGGGACTAGTTCACCCCTCCACTTT. Encoded protein: CASSSQGTSSPLHF.

V is TRBV19 and J is TRBJ1-4; D possibly corresponds to TRBD1 (5 bases). V was cut by 7 bases and J by 6 bases, with 12 bases left in between. Germline V gene sequence: CDR1 LNHDA, CDR2 SQIVND (reference sequence). The CDR3 consists of 13 residues. The CDR3: CASNRQGHEKLFF. The CDR3 coding sequence is TGTGCCAGTAATCGGCAGGGTCATGAAAAACTGTTTTTT. Full variable domain (remainder filled in from reference TRBV19 and TRBJ1-4): DGGITQSPKYLFRKEGQNVTLSCEQNLNHDAMYWYRQDPGQGLRLIYYSQIVNDFQKGDIAEGYSVSREKKESFPLTVTSAQKNPTAFYLCASNRQGHEKLFFGSGTQLSVL.

The rearrangement links TRBV11-1 to TRBJ2-7; no clear D. The ends were cut back, 5 bases at V and 0 bases at J, with 11 bases in the middle. The CDR3 consists of 14 residues. From germline, CDR1 is SGHAT and CDR2 FQDESV (reference sequence). CDR3 residues: CASSVGPSSYEQYF. CDR3 coding DNA: TGTGCCAGCAGCGTGGGTCCTAGCTCCTACGAGCAGTACTTC.

V and J are TRBV6-6 and TRBJ2-7; D is unclear. CDR3 length: 15 residues. Trimming took 0 bases from V and 1 from J, leaving 10 bases between them. Germline V gene data show CDR1 as MNHNY and CDR2 as SVGAGI (reference sequence). CDR3 nucleotide sequence: TGTGCCAGCAGTTACTCAGCAGGCCTTTCCTACGAGCAGTACTTC. Translation gives CASSYSAGLSYEQYF.

V gene TRBV2 combines with J gene TRBJ1-1; tentatively, D is TRBD1 (5 bases). Germline values: CDR1 SNHLY, CDR2 FYNNEI. With 2 bases removed from V and 4 bases from J, the gap between germline ends came to 14 bases. The CDR3 has 15 amino acids. In DNA, the CDR3 is TGTGCCAGCAGTGAACGGGGGTTACGGAGCACTGAAGCTTTCTTT. Protein sequence: CASSERGLRSTEAFF.

This clone was recorded a few times. The chain links TRBV7-9 to TRBJ1-5, with TRBD1 as a possible D gene (6 bases). The germline V and J ends were trimmed by 7 bases and 4 bases, with 8 bases remaining between them. CDR1 and CDR2 (germline): SEHNR, FQNEAQ (reference sequence). CDR3 length: 12 residues. The CDR3 spells CASIRGNQPQHF. The CDR3 DNA is TGTGCCAGCATAAGGGGGAATCAGCCCCAGCATTTT. Filled out from reference TRBV7-9 and TRBJ1-5, the complete variable domain reads DTGVSQNPRHKITKRGQNVTFRCDPISEHNRLYWYRQTLGQGPEFLTYFQNEAQLEKSRLLSDRFSAERPKGSFSTLEIQRTEQGDSAMYLCASIRGNQPQHFGDGTRLSIL.

The chain carries TRBV7-2 and TRBJ2-7; 7 nucleotides agree with TRBD1. The CDR3 has 16 residues. Per germline, CDR1 SGHTA and CDR2 FQGNSA. V shed 5 bases and J 2 bases; nucleotides not matched to a gene: 12. The CDR3 loop is CASSPPFGQGAYEQYF. CDR3 DNA sequence: TGTGCCAGCAGCCCCCCCTTCGGGCAGGGGGCCTACGAGCAGTACTTC.

J is TRBJ1-5 and V is TRBV27, with unresolved D. The CDR3 totals 13 residues. V was shortened by 6 bases and J by 3 bases, with 9 bases between the two germline ends. CDR1 is MNHEY and CDR2 is SMNVEV in the germline V gene (reference sequence). CDR3: CASRLSLNQPQHF. The DNA for the CDR3 is TGTGCCAGCAGGCTCAGTCTCAATCAGCCCCAGCATTTT.

The chain employs TRBV27 and TRBJ2-7, with a possible D match to TRBD1 (5 bases). Per germline, CDR1 MNHEY and CDR2 SMNVEV (reference sequence). The CDR3 runs to 13 residues. V was trimmed by 5 bases and J by 5 bases, leaving 13 bases between them. The CDR3 DNA reads TGTGCCAGCAGTCCCCAGGGTTCACACGAGCAGTACTTC. Protein product: CASSPQGSHEQYF.

Written as DNA, the CDR3 is TGTGCCAGCAGCTCCCACGGCCTAGCGGCAAATACGCAGTATTTT. Protein: CASSSHGLAANTQYF. The chain employs TRBV11-3 and TRBJ2-3; 7 nucleotides match TRBD2. The J segment lost 7 bases and the V segment lost 4 bases, leaving 11 bases of the junction unmatched. From germline, CDR1 is SGHNT and CDR2 YENEEA. The CDR3 loop spans 15 amino acids.

A single count supports this clone. This chain connects TRBV28 to TRBJ2-2; 8 bases align to TRBD2. CDR3 length equals 15 residues. The ends lost 5 bases at V and 1 base at J; junction bases unmatched: 3. CDR1 MDHEN and CDR2 SYDVKM come from the germline V gene. The CDR3 loop reads CASSKAGGNTGELFF. The CDR3 region has the DNA TGTGCCAGCAGTAAGGCGGGAGGGAACACCGGGGAGCTGTTTTTT.

The chain uses TRBV14 and TRBJ2-5; D unresolved. The V and J ends lost 4 bases and 6 bases respectively, with 18 bases between them. There are 15 residues in the CDR3. Germline V CDR1 and CDR2: SGHDN, FVKESK. CDR3 in amino acids: CASSPRGPGPKTQYF. The DNA of the CDR3 is TGTGCCAGCAGCCCGCGCGGTCCGGGTCCGAAGACCCAGTACTTC. Drawing the rest from reference TRBV14 and TRBJ2-5, the complete variable domain is EAGVTQFPSHSVIEKGQTVTLRCDPISGHDNLYWYRRVMGKEIKFLLHFVKESKQDESGMPNNRFLAERTGGTYSTLKVQPAELEDSGVYFCASSPRGPGPKTQYFGPGTRLLVL.

This clone was observed once. The gene calls are TRBV19 and TRBJ1-5, with 7 bases fitting TRBD1. Germline V CDR1 and CDR2: LNHDA, SQIVND (reference sequence). This CDR3 spans 14 amino acids. Unmatched junction bases numbered 1, after V lost 4 bases and J lost 1 base. The CDR3 loop is CASSTGGSNQPQHF. For the CDR3, the DNA is TGTGCCAGTAGTACAGGGGGAAGCAATCAGCCCCAGCATTTT.

This clone was seen once. V is TRBV5-4 and J is TRBJ1-2; perhaps TRBD1 as D (6 bases). This CDR3 contains 14 residues. Trimming shortened V by 2 bases and J by 5 bases, and 13 bases separated the two germline ends. CDR1 is SGHNT and CDR2 is YYREEE in the germline V gene (reference sequence). The CDR3, as DNA: TGTGCCAGCAGCTTTCCGGGACAAATATATGGCTACACCTTC. Translation gives CASSFPGQIYGYTF. Full variable domain (outside the CDR3, taken from reference TRBV5-4 and TRBJ1-2): ETGVTQSPTHLIKTRGQQVTLRCSSQSGHNTVSWYQQALGQGPQFIFQYYREEENGRGNFPPRFSGLQFPNYSSELNVNALELDDSALYLCASSFPGQIYGYTFGSGTRLTVV.

The gene calls are TRBV6-1 and TRBJ2-3; D might be TRBD2 (5 bases). Germline V gene lookup returns CDR1 MNHNS and CDR2 SASEGT. The ends were cut back, 5 bases at V and 4 bases at J, with 16 bases in the middle. The CDR3 spans 15 residues. The DNA for the CDR3 is TGTGCCAGCAGTCTGAGAGGGAGTAGGTCAGATACGCAGTATTTT. Translating it yields CASSLRGSRSDTQYF.

This clone was seen once. The chain recombines TRBV28 with TRBJ1-2, with D uncertain. Trimming left V 2 bases short and J 6 bases short, with 10 bases between. Per the germline V gene, CDR1 is MDHEN and CDR2 is SYDVKM. This CDR3 has 13 amino acids. The chain's CDR3 is CASSLRAGDGYTF. The DNA of the CDR3 is TGTGCCAGCAGTTTAAGGGCGGGTGATGGCTACACCTTC.